One sample yielded the 4 T cell receptor beta chains listed below, sequenced in a study of blood T cell repertoires in COVID-19. Method: immunoSEQ multiplex PCR; TCRdb's copy keeps in-frame clones and lacks some. The sample comprises roughly 330,000 clones, roughly 88% of which are singletons, and less than 6.5% rests with the top ten. Sequencing was performed on PBMCs or T cells enriched from blood (not recorded which). These receptors all stem from a man aged 30 to 45 who had recovered from COVID-19.

The gene calls are TRBV11-2 and TRBJ1-4; 9 nucleotides agree with TRBD1. The CDR3 contains 19 residues. After removal of 1 base from V and 4 bases from J, the junction contained 13 bases not matched to a gene. Germline values: CDR1 SGHAT, CDR2 FQNNGV. The DNA of the CDR3 is TGTGCCAGCAGCTTAGGGAGGTCCCGGGACAGGGAAATTAATGAAAAACTGTTTTTT. Protein: CASSLGRSRDREINEKLFF.

CDR3 region: CASSQVSGLTNYGYTF. As DNA, the CDR3 is TGTGCCAGCAGCCAAGTCTCTGGACTCACTAACTATGGCTACACCTTC. The genes are TRBV3-1 (or the pseudogene TRBV3-2) and TRBJ1-2; unclear D gene. The V and J ends lost 1 base and 0 bases respectively, with 12 bases between them. The CDR3 is made up of 16 amino acids. In germline, CDR1 is LGHDT, CDR2 YNNKEL (reference sequence).

The gene calls are TRBV5-5 and TRBJ2-7, with 8 bases aligning to TRBD1. Germline lookup yields CDR1 SGHKS and CDR2 YYEKEE (reference sequence). The CDR3 is 14 residues long. Trimming cost V 2 bases and J 2 bases; bases outside gene matches: 3. The CDR3 spells CASSFAGGAYEQYF. The DNA of the CDR3 is TGTGCCAGCAGCTTCGCAGGGGGCGCCTACGAGCAGTACTTC.

The chain links TRBV19 to TRBJ1-2; TRBD1 matches at 9 bases. Germline V CDR1 and CDR2: LNHDA, SQIVND (reference sequence). This CDR3 region has 13 residues. The V and J ends lost 6 bases and 7 bases, in that order; junction bases with no gene match: 6. The CDR3 DNA reads TGTGCCAGTAGCGTCGGGACAGGGAGTGGCTACACCTTC. This codes for CASSVGTGSGYTF.